This entry describes one T cell receptor (beta chain). Its antigen is not known. This entry comes from a study of cytomegalovirus exposure and HLA in healthy donors. Study in general: A prior study identified 110 million or so unique TCR beta sequences from some 200 million T cells. Overall study findings and caveats: A later analysis found most CMV-associated TCR beta chains apparently HLA-restricted.

V was trimmed by 4 bases and J by 1 base, leaving 14 bases between them. The CDR3 totals 16 residues. CDR1 and CDR2 from the germline V gene are KGHSH and LQKENI. Primers for the PCR totalled 60 Vbeta and 13 Jbeta. Clones were read by immunoSEQ multiplex PCR, and TCRdb kept only the in-frame ones, dropping some. The repertoire holds around 150,000 clones, with roughly 80% as singletons. Among the donors, all were healthy bone marrow donors. The V and J genes are TRBV18 and TRBJ1-3, with a weak D call TRBD1 (6 bases). Sequenced material: PBMCs. This clonotype originated in a male donor in good health and CMV-seropositive. The CDR3 sequence: CASSQVQGRSGNTIYF. As DNA, the CDR3 is TGTGCCAGCTCACAAGTACAGGGCCGATCTGGAAACACCATATATTTT.